This T cell receptor beta chain emerged from a study of radiotherapy plus CTLA-4 blockade in lung cancer (dated by TCRdb to 2016 to 2019). In the study overall: Objective responses occurred in 18% of enrolled patients, and 30% to 35% achieved disease control.

The CDR3 runs 13 residues from the cysteine to the phenylalanine. Only the CDR3 portion is preserved as DNA: 39 bases, with reading frame beginning at the first base. V drops 3 bases and J drops 4 bases, leaving 10 bases in between. Via the germline V gene, CDR1 is MGHRA and CDR2 YSYEKL. The library was obtained by the immunoSEQ multiplex PCR assay. TCRdb holds this immuneACCESS table with in-frame rearrangements only. Some clones are missing; in checked studies, unresolved V genes explain under half, and the rest has no known cause. Recorded for this sample are about 93,000 clones; around 88% of them occurred a single time. Clones ranked in the top ten supply about 5.3% of the sample. As regards this clone: Its binding antigen is unknown. No quality values exist for individual bases; no much larger clone is one base distant.

What the study reported, not specific to this receptor: TCR clones derived from tumors expanded in peripheral blood after treatment with radiotherapy and ipilimumab. Early dynamic changes in blood T cell clones, together with increased serum interferon-beta after radiation, were reported as the strongest predictors of response.

The study tested focal radiation therapy combined with CTLA-4 blockade (ipilimumab) in patients with chemo-refractory metastatic non-small-cell lung cancer. This receptor was taken from a human donor with non-small cell lung cancer that progressed on radiotherapy plus ipilimumab. The V and J segments used are TRBV4-1 and TRBJ2-7, and possibly TRBD1, on 5 matching bases. This sample comprised peripheral blood, obtained from a patient treated with radiotherapy plus ipilimumab. The nucleotide sequence is given as TGCGCCAGCAGCCAGGATGCAGGGTACGAGCAGTACTTC. Its translation is CASSQDAGYEQYF.